The rows below give T cell receptor beta chains drawn from one sample of a study of T cells after yellow fever vaccination. Each CDR3 protein gets one entry after TCRdb re-called the 5' RACE reads with MiXCR. Here the sample spans 240,000 or so distinct CDR3 sequences, 6.5% to 8.5% being singletons. Sequences were derived from CD4+ T cells sorted from PBMCs, sampled 15 days after the yellow fever booster vaccination. These receptors all stem from a man aged 25 to 40 who received the YFV17D yellow fever vaccine. Each CDR3 is given with its conserved first and last residue. A D gene is named only where the DNA matches it firmly. Rows may omit the clone size; those that give it use once, few, many or a size class.

V	J	length	D	size	CDR3	DNA
TRBV7-8	TRBJ1-4	15	.	.	CASSLVYSTNEKLFF	TGTGCCAGCAGCTTAGTATATTCAACTAATGAAAAACTGTTTTTT
TRBV7-2	TRBJ2-1	16	TRBD1	many	CASSRAGRQGRDEQFF	TGTGCCAGCAGCCGCGCCGGAAGACAGGGAAGGGATGAGCAGTTCTTC
TRBV12-3/TRBV12-4	TRBJ2-3	15	TRBD2	.	CASGGASGSTDTQYF	TGTGCCAGCGGGGGGGCTAGCGGGAGCACAGATACGCAGTATTTT
TRBV20-1	TRBJ2-1	18	.	.	CSARGLAPLGGSYNEQFF	TGCAGTGCTAGAGGGCTTGCCCCACTAGGAGGCTCCTACAATGAGCAGTTCTTC
TRBV7-9	TRBJ1-4	13	.	many	CASSLSHLEKLFF	TGTGCCAGCAGCTTAAGCCACCTTGAAAAACTGTTTTTT
TRBV7-2	TRBJ2-5	16	.	few	CASSLVRGGIQETQYF	TGTGCCAGCAGCTTAGTGCGTGGGGGCATTCAAGAGACCCAGTACTTC
TRBV20-1	TRBJ2-3	14	TRBD2	.	CSVPGLAKTDTQYF	TGCAGTGTCCCAGGACTAGCGAAAACAGATACGCAGTATTTT
TRBV20-1	TRBJ2-1	13	TRBD2	.	CRATSGTNNEQFF	TGCAGGGCGACTAGCGGGACAAACAATGAGCAGTTCTTC
TRBV20-1	TRBJ1-2	12	.	few	CSASGTTYGYTF	TGCAGTGCTAGCGGGACAACCTATGGCTACACCTTC
TRBV2	TRBJ2-5	12	.	many	CARSTGRETQYF	TGTGCCAGGTCGACTGGACGAGAGACCCAGTACTTC
TRBV29-1	TRBJ2-3	14	TRBD2	many	CSALSGSWIDTQYF	TGCAGCGCTCTTAGCGGGAGTTGGATAGATACGCAGTATTTT
TRBV19	TRBJ2-5	16	TRBD2	few	CASSSGLAGAGETQYF	TGTGCCAGTAGTTCGGGACTAGCGGGAGCGGGTGAGACCCAGTACTTC
TRBV20-1	TRBJ1-2	13	.	many	CSARDGTNYGYTF	TGCAGTGCTAGAGATGGGACTAACTATGGCTACACCTTC
TRBV20-1	TRBJ2-5	13	.	.	CSATPDSQETQYF	TGCAGTGCTACCCCAGACAGCCAAGAGACCCAGTACTTC